The rows below give T cell receptor beta chains drawn from one sample of a study of shared clonotypes between healthy human individuals. Sequencing was performed with immunoSEQ multiplex PCR; in TCRdb, only in-frame clones are kept and a portion is missing. The sample holds a few million clones; approximately 95% are singletons and the top ten take 0.35% to 0.5%. What was sequenced was naive CD4+ T cells from PBMCs. These receptors all stem from a man between 18 and 29 years old in good health. Some clones in this sample may be carry-over from other donors' samples. Both conserved end residues are part of each CDR3. The D gene is left open where the match is weak. Expanded clones are given a class, and other clones once, few, many or no size at all.

d_gene: .; abundance: .; j_gene: TRBJ2-2; v_gene: TRBV5-5; CDR3nt: TGTGCCAGCAGCCTACGACTAGACACCGGGGAGCTGTTTTTT; CDR3aa: CASSLRLDTGELFF
d_gene: .; abundance: .; j_gene: TRBJ1-2; v_gene: TRBV9; CDR3nt: TGTGCCAGCAGCGTAGGATCAGGAGCCTATGGCTACACCTTC; CDR3aa: CASSVGSGAYGYTF
d_gene: .; abundance: .; j_gene: TRBJ2-1; v_gene: TRBV11-3; CDR3nt: TGTGCCAGCAGCCCGAATTACGGGGCTTCCTACAATGAGCAGTTCTTC; CDR3aa: CASSPNYGASYNEQFF
d_gene: .; abundance: .; j_gene: TRBJ1-6; v_gene: TRBV28; CDR3nt: TGTGCCAGCAGTTTATTCCCGTGGGAGGTAAATTCACCCCTCCACTTT; CDR3aa: CASSLFPWEVNSPLHF
d_gene: .; abundance: .; j_gene: TRBJ1-1; v_gene: TRBV7-2; CDR3nt: TGTGCCAGCAGCTTAATGGCCCCTAGGGGGGGGACTGAAGCTTTCTTT; CDR3aa: CASSLMAPRGGTEAFF
d_gene: TRBD1; abundance: once; j_gene: TRBJ1-5; v_gene: TRBV28; CDR3nt: TGTGCCAGCAGTATCCCGGGACAGGGTGGCAATCAGCCCCAGCATTTT; CDR3aa: CASSIPGQGGNQPQHF
d_gene: .; abundance: once; j_gene: TRBJ2-5; v_gene: TRBV5-1; CDR3nt: TGCGCCAGCAGCTCGGGCCGGGAGACCCAGTACTTC; CDR3aa: CASSSGRETQYF
d_gene: .; abundance: few; j_gene: TRBJ1-5; v_gene: TRBV19; CDR3nt: TGTGCCAGCGCGGAATTGGGAGCGGGTCAGCCCCAGCATTTT; CDR3aa: CASAELGAGQPQHF
d_gene: .; abundance: once; j_gene: TRBJ1-3; v_gene: TRBV7-2; CDR3nt: TGTGCCAGCAGCTTAGAGGGGGGGGCTGGAAACACCATATATTTT; CDR3aa: CASSLEGGAGNTIYF
d_gene: .; abundance: once; j_gene: TRBJ2-1; v_gene: TRBV6-6; CDR3nt: TGTGCCAGCAGCCTCTACAATGAGCAGTTCTTC; CDR3aa: CASSLYNEQFF
d_gene: TRBD2; abundance: .; j_gene: TRBJ2-7; v_gene: TRBV2; CDR3nt: TGTGCCAGCAGTGTGGGACTAGCGGGAGGTAACGAGCAGTACTTC; CDR3aa: CASSVGLAGGNEQYF
d_gene: .; abundance: .; j_gene: TRBJ2-6; v_gene: TRBV18; CDR3nt: TGTGCCAGCTCACCCGAAAGCTCTGGGGCCAACGTCCTGACTTTC; CDR3aa: CASSPESSGANVLTF
d_gene: .; abundance: .; j_gene: TRBJ2-2; v_gene: TRBV5-1; CDR3nt: TGCGCCAGCAGCTTGGGCAGTACGAACACCGGGGAGCTGTTTTTT; CDR3aa: CASSLGSTNTGELFF
d_gene: TRBD1; abundance: once; j_gene: TRBJ2-7; v_gene: TRBV30; CDR3nt: TGTGCCTGGAAACCTCGGACAGGGTTGGCCTACGAGCAGTACTTC; CDR3aa: CAWKPRTGLAYEQYF
d_gene: .; abundance: .; j_gene: TRBJ2-5; v_gene: TRBV5-6; CDR3nt: TGTGCCAGCAGCTTGGTCCAGGTACAAGAGACCCAGTACTTC; CDR3aa: CASSLVQVQETQYF
d_gene: .; abundance: .; j_gene: TRBJ1-2; v_gene: TRBV7-2; CDR3nt: TGTGCCACACATAAAGGGGGAGGGGCCCCGAAAGGCTACACCTTC; CDR3aa: CATHKGGGAPKGYTF
d_gene: TRBD2; abundance: .; j_gene: TRBJ2-1; v_gene: TRBV4-3; CDR3nt: TGCGCCAGCAGCCGCCTTAGAGGCGGGAGATGGGATGAGCAGTTCTTC; CDR3aa: CASSRLRGGRWDEQFF
d_gene: TRBD2; abundance: .; j_gene: TRBJ2-1; v_gene: TRBV7-3; CDR3nt: TGTGCCAGCAGCTCCCGGGACTACCGCCTCGGGGATGAGCAGTTCTTC; CDR3aa: CASSSRDYRLGDEQFF
d_gene: .; abundance: .; j_gene: TRBJ2-5; v_gene: TRBV5-1; CDR3nt: TGCGCCAGCAGCTCGCACAGGGCGGAGACCCAGTACTTC; CDR3aa: CASSSHRAETQYF
d_gene: .; abundance: .; j_gene: TRBJ1-1; v_gene: TRBV27; CDR3nt: TGTGCCAGCAGTTCAGGGCACCCCACTCCTGAAGCTTTCTTT; CDR3aa: CASSSGHPTPEAFF
d_gene: TRBD1; abundance: .; j_gene: TRBJ1-2; v_gene: TRBV5-1; CDR3nt: TGCGCCAGCAGCGGGGGACAGGGGAACTATGGCTACACCTTC; CDR3aa: CASSGGQGNYGYTF
d_gene: .; abundance: .; j_gene: TRBJ2-1; v_gene: TRBV5-5; CDR3nt: TGTGCCAGCAGTCGAACCGGGACGATGTCCTACAATGAGCAGTTCTTC; CDR3aa: CASSRTGTMSYNEQFF
d_gene: TRBD1; abundance: .; j_gene: TRBJ1-5; v_gene: TRBV7-2; CDR3nt: TGTGCCAGCAGCTTATGGACAGGGGGAAATCAGCCCCAGCATTTT; CDR3aa: CASSLWTGGNQPQHF
d_gene: TRBD2; abundance: .; j_gene: TRBJ2-3; v_gene: TRBV18; CDR3nt: TGTGCCAGCAAAGGGACTAGCGGGAGTTCTGAAGATACGCAGTATTTT; CDR3aa: CASKGTSGSSEDTQYF
d_gene: TRBD1; abundance: few; j_gene: TRBJ1-1; v_gene: TRBV7-9; CDR3nt: TGTGCCAGCAGCCGACAGGGGAGTAACACTGAAGCTTTCTTT; CDR3aa: CASSRQGSNTEAFF
d_gene: .; abundance: .; j_gene: TRBJ2-1; v_gene: TRBV4-2; CDR3nt: TGTGCCAGCAGCCAAGCTTATACTGAGCAGTTCTTC; CDR3aa: CASSQAYTEQFF
d_gene: TRBD1; abundance: .; j_gene: TRBJ2-7; v_gene: TRBV27; CDR3nt: TGTGCCAGCAGCCCGCCCGGGACAGGGATCTTGGAGCAGTACTTC; CDR3aa: CASSPPGTGILEQYF
d_gene: .; abundance: .; j_gene: TRBJ2-2; v_gene: TRBV13; CDR3nt: TGTGCCAGCAGCTTATTCGGGTTCGGGGCCGGGGAGCTGTTTTTT; CDR3aa: CASSLFGFGAGELFF
d_gene: TRBD2; abundance: .; j_gene: TRBJ2-1; v_gene: TRBV6-8; CDR3nt: TGTGCCAGCAGGAGCGGGAGCGATGAGCAGTTCTTC; CDR3aa: CASRSGSDEQFF
d_gene: .; abundance: .; j_gene: TRBJ2-1; v_gene: TRBV2; CDR3nt: TGTGCCAGCATGGCGTTCTACAATGAGCAGTTCTTC; CDR3aa: CASMAFYNEQFF
d_gene: .; abundance: .; j_gene: TRBJ1-1; v_gene: TRBV28; CDR3nt: TGTGCCAGCAGTTTTTTGGGGGAAGGGGACACTGAAGCTTTCTTT; CDR3aa: CASSFLGEGDTEAFF
d_gene: TRBD1; abundance: .; j_gene: TRBJ2-7; v_gene: TRBV7-2; CDR3nt: TGTGCCAGCAGCGCCCGACAGGGGGCGGTCGAGCAGTACTTC; CDR3aa: CASSARQGAVEQYF
d_gene: .; abundance: once; j_gene: TRBJ1-1; v_gene: TRBV5-1; CDR3nt: TGCGCCAGCAGCAACTCCACCTCGTTAGTAAGAAAAGCTTTCTTT; CDR3aa: CASSNSTSLVRKAFF
d_gene: .; abundance: .; j_gene: TRBJ2-3; v_gene: TRBV30; CDR3nt: TGTGCCTGGACCGCAGGAGCAGATACGCAGTATTTT; CDR3aa: CAWTAGADTQYF
d_gene: .; abundance: .; j_gene: TRBJ2-3; v_gene: TRBV5-6; CDR3nt: TGTGCCAGCAGCGGATTAAGAAGCACAGATACGCAGTATTTT; CDR3aa: CASSGLRSTDTQYF
d_gene: .; abundance: .; j_gene: TRBJ2-5; v_gene: TRBV30; CDR3nt: TGTGCCTGGAGTGGGTCTTCCCAAGAGACCCAGTACTTC; CDR3aa: CAWSGSSQETQYF
d_gene: TRBD1; abundance: once; j_gene: TRBJ1-1; v_gene: TRBV5-1; CDR3nt: TGCGCCAGCAGCACTCGGACAGGGCTGAAGAACACTGAAGCTTTCTTT; CDR3aa: CASSTRTGLKNTEAFF
d_gene: .; abundance: .; j_gene: TRBJ2-7; v_gene: TRBV23-1; CDR3nt: TGCGCCAGCAAAGAGACAGTGCCCTACGAGCAGTACTTC; CDR3aa: CASKETVPYEQYF
d_gene: .; abundance: .; j_gene: TRBJ2-2; v_gene: TRBV7-3; CDR3nt: TGTGCCAGCAGCTTAACCGGAGGGACGAACACCGGGGAGCTGTTTTTT; CDR3aa: CASSLTGGTNTGELFF
d_gene: TRBD1; abundance: .; j_gene: TRBJ1-5; v_gene: TRBV5-1; CDR3nt: TGCGCCAGCAGCATAGGGACAGCGAATCAGCCCCAGCATTTT; CDR3aa: CASSIGTANQPQHF
d_gene: .; abundance: .; j_gene: TRBJ1-2; v_gene: TRBV7-9; CDR3nt: TGTGCCAGCACCCAGTCGGCGGCAGGGGGCTACACCTTC; CDR3aa: CASTQSAAGGYTF
d_gene: .; abundance: once; j_gene: TRBJ1-1; v_gene: TRBV7-3; CDR3nt: TGTGCCAGCAGCTCCGATCTTGGTGGGAACACTGAAGCTTTCTTT; CDR3aa: CASSSDLGGNTEAFF
d_gene: .; abundance: once; j_gene: TRBJ2-1; v_gene: TRBV19; CDR3nt: TGTGCCAGTAGTATCTACGCGGACAGACCTTACAATGAGCAGTTCTTC; CDR3aa: CASSIYADRPYNEQFF
d_gene: TRBD1; abundance: once; j_gene: TRBJ1-5; v_gene: TRBV9; CDR3nt: TGTGCCAGCAGCGCACAGGGGACGAGCAATCAGCCCCAGCATTTT; CDR3aa: CASSAQGTSNQPQHF
d_gene: .; abundance: .; j_gene: TRBJ2-5; v_gene: TRBV28; CDR3nt: TGTGCCAGCAGTTTATTTGGGCAGGGATTAGGAGAGACCCAGTACTTC; CDR3aa: CASSLFGQGLGETQYF
d_gene: TRBD2; abundance: .; j_gene: TRBJ2-1; v_gene: TRBV18; CDR3nt: TGTGCCAGCTCACCTTATAGCGGGACATACAATGAGCAGTTCTTC; CDR3aa: CASSPYSGTYNEQFF
d_gene: TRBD2; abundance: .; j_gene: TRBJ2-1; v_gene: TRBV6-6; CDR3nt: TGTGCCAGCAGTTCCGCTAGCGGCTCCTACAATGAGCAGTTCTTC; CDR3aa: CASSSASGSYNEQFF
d_gene: TRBD2; abundance: .; j_gene: TRBJ2-1; v_gene: TRBV18; CDR3nt: TGTGCCAGCTCAGCGGGACTAGCGAAGGGTGAGCAGTTCTTC; CDR3aa: CASSAGLAKGEQFF
d_gene: .; abundance: .; j_gene: TRBJ1-5; v_gene: TRBV28; CDR3nt: TGTGCCAGCAGTTCACCTTTGAGTAGCAATCAGCCCCAGCATTTT; CDR3aa: CASSSPLSSNQPQHF
d_gene: .; abundance: .; j_gene: TRBJ1-2; v_gene: TRBV5-1; CDR3nt: TGCGCCAGCAGCTTGATCGTCGGGAGCTTCTATGGCTACACCTTC; CDR3aa: CASSLIVGSFYGYTF
d_gene: .; abundance: .; j_gene: TRBJ2-7; v_gene: TRBV11-2; CDR3nt: TGTGCCAGCAGGATAGGACTTCATCGCGCGCAGTACTTC; CDR3aa: CASRIGLHRAQYF
d_gene: .; abundance: .; j_gene: TRBJ1-4; v_gene: TRBV28; CDR3nt: TGTGCCAGCAGTTTATTGGACGGAGAGGGGGAAAAACTGTTTTTT; CDR3aa: CASSLLDGEGEKLFF
d_gene: .; abundance: .; j_gene: TRBJ2-3; v_gene: TRBV19; CDR3nt: TGTGCCAGTAGCCTGTCTCTCGAGGATACGCAGTATTTT; CDR3aa: CASSLSLEDTQYF
d_gene: TRBD2; abundance: .; j_gene: TRBJ2-5; v_gene: TRBV6-1; CDR3nt: TGTGCCAGCAACCCGGGGGGGTGGACCCAGTACTTC; CDR3aa: CASNPGGWTQYF
d_gene: TRBD1; abundance: .; j_gene: TRBJ2-5; v_gene: TRBV6-1; CDR3nt: TGTGCCAGCAGTGAGGGCAAAAGGGGACAGGGGAATTTCCAAGAGACCCAGTACTTC; CDR3aa: CASSEGKRGQGNFQETQYF
d_gene: .; abundance: .; j_gene: TRBJ2-7; v_gene: TRBV13; CDR3nt: TGTGCCAGCAGCTTAGGCCTCGGAGCGCTCCGCTCCTACGAGCAGTACTTC; CDR3aa: CASSLGLGALRSYEQYF